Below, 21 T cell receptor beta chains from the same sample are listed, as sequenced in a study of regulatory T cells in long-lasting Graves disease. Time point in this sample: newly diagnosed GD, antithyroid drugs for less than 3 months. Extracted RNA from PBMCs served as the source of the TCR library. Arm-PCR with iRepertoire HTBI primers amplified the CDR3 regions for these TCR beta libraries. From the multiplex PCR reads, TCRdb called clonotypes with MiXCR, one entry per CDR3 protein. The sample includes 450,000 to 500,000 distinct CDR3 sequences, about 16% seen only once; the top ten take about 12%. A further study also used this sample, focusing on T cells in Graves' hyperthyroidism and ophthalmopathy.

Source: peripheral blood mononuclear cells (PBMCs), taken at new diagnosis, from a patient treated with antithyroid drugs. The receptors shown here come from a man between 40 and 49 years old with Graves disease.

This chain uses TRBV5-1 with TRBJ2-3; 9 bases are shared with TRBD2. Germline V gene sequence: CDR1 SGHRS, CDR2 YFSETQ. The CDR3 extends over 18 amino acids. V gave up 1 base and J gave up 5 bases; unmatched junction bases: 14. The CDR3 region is CASSLTMAGGPEGDTQYF. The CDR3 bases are TGCGCCAGCAGCTTGACTATGGCGGGAGGGCCCGAAGGAGATACGCAGTATTTT. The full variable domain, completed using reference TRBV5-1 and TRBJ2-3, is KAGVTQTPRYLIKTRGQQVTLSCSPISGHRSVSWYQQTPGQGLQFLFEYFSETQRNKGNFPGRFSGRQFSNSRSEMNVSTLELGDSALYLCASSLTMAGGPEGDTQYFGPGTRLTVL.

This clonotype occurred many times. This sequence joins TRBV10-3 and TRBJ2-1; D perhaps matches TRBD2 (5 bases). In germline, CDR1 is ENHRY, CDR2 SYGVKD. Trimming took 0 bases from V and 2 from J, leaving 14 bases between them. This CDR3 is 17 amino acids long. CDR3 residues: CAISESEGSRAYNEQFF. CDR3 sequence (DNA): TGTGCCATCAGTGAGTCGGAAGGGAGCCGGGCCTACAATGAGCAGTTCTTC.

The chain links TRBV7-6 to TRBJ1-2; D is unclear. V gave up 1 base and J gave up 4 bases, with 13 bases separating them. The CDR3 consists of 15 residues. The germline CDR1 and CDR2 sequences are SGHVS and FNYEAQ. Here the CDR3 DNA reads TGTGCCAGCAGCTTAGATACATTCCCGTCCTATGGCTACACCTTC. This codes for CASSLDTFPSYGYTF.

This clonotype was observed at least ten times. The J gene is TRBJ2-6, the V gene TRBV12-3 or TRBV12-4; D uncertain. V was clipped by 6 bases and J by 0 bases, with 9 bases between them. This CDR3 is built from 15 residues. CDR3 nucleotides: TGTGCCAGCAGACTGGACGTCTCTGGGGCCAACGTCCTGACTTTC. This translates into CASRLDVSGANVLTF.

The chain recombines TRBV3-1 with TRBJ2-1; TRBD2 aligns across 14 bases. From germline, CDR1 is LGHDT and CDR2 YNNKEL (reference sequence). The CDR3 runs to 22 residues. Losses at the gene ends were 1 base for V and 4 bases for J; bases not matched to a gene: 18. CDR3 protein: CASSQAPFPSGTSGRSYNEQFF. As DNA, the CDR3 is TGTGCCAGCAGCCAAGCCCCTTTCCCGTCGGGGACTAGCGGGAGATCGTACAATGAGCAGTTCTTC.

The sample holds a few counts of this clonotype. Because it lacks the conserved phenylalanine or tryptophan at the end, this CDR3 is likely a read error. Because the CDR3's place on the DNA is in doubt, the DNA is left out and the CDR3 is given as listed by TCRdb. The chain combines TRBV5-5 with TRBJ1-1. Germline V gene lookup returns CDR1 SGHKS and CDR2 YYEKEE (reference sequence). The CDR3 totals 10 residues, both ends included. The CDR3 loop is CASSLESTAV.

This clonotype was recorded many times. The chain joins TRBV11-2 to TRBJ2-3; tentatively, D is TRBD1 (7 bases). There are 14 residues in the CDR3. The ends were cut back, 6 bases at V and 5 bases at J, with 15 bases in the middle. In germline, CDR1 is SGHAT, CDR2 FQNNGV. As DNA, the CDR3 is TGTGCCAGCAGAACAGGGGACTGGGGAGATACGCAGTATTTT. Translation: CASRTGDWGDTQYF.

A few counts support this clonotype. The CDR3, as DNA: TGTGCCAGCAGTGCCTCGACCGGGGGGGTCTACGAGCAGTACTTC. Translating gives CASSASTGGVYEQYF. This chain joins TRBV6-1 and TRBJ2-7, with 8 positions matching TRBD2. With 4 bases clipped from V and 3 bases from J, the junction kept 8 bases outside the gene matches. The CDR3 runs to 15 residues. Germline values: CDR1 MNHNS, CDR2 SASEGT.

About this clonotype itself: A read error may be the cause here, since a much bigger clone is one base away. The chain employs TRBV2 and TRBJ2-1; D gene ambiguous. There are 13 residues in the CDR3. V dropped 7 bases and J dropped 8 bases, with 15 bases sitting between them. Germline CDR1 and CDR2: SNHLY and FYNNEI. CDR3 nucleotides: TGTGCCAGCAAGAGGACGAACCAGTATGAGCAGTTCTTC. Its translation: CASKRTNQYEQFF. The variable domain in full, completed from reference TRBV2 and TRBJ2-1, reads EPEVTQTPSHQVTQMGQEVILRCVPISNHLYFYWYRQILGQKVEFLVSFYNNEISEKSEIFDDQFSVERPDGSNFTLKIRSTKLEDSAMYFCASKRTNQYEQFFGPGTRLTVL.

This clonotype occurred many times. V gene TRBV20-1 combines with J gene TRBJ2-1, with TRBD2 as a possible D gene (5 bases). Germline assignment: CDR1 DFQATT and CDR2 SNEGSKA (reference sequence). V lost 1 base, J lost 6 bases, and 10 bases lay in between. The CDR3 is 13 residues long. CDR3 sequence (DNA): TGCAGTGCTAGAGCGGGAAGGTTCAATGAGCAGTTCTTC. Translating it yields CSARAGRFNEQFF.

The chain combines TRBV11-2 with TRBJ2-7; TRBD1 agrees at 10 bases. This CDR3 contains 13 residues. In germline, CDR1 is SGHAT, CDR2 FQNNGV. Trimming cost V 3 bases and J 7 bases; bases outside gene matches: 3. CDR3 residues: CASSFLDRGEQYF. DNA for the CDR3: TGTGCCAGCAGCTTTCTGGACAGGGGGGAGCAGTACTTC.

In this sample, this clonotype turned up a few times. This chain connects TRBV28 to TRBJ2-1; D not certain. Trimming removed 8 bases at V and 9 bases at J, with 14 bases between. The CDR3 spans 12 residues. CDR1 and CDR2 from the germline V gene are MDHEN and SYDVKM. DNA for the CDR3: TGTGCCAGCCGCAAGTTCCTTGGTGAGCAGTTCTTC. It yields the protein CASRKFLGEQFF.

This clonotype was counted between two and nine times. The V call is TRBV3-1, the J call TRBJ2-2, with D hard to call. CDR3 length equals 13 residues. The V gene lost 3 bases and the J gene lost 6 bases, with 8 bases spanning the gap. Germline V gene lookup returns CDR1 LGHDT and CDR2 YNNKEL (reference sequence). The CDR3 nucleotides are TGTGCCAGCAGCCATCTAGACGCCGGGGAGCTGTTTTTT. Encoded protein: CASSHLDAGELFF.

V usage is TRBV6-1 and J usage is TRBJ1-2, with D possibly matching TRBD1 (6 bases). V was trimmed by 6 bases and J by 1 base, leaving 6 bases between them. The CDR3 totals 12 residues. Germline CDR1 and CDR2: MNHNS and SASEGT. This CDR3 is CASRGHNYGYTF. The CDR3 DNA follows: TGTGCCAGCAGGGGACATAACTATGGCTACACCTTC.

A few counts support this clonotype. CDR3 DNA sequence: TGCAGTGCTTCCTTTCCCGGGACAGGCGATCTCTACGAGCAGTACTTC. Amino acid sequence: CSASFPGTGDLYEQYF. The chain couples TRBV20-1 to TRBJ2-7, with 8 nucleotides matching TRBD1. Germline V gene data show CDR1 as DFQATT and CDR2 as SNEGSKA (reference sequence). With V trimmed by 5 bases and J by 3 bases, 15 bases remained unmatched. The CDR3 extends over 16 amino acids.

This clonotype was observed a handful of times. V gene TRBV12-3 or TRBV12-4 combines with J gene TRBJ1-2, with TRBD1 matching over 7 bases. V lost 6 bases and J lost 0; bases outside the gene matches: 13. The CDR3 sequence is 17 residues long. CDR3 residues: CASSPRDSGLANYGYTF. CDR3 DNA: TGTGCCAGCAGCCCCCGGGACAGTGGACTAGCTAACTATGGCTACACCTTC.

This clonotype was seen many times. The CDR3 loop reads CASSPRTSGTTKQQYF. The DNA for the CDR3 is TGTGCCAGCAGCCCTCGGACTAGCGGGACAACAAAACAGCAGTACTTC. V is TRBV11-3 and J is TRBJ2-7; 12 bases fit TRBD2. This CDR3 has 16 amino acids. The V gene's germline CDR1 is SGHNT and CDR2 YENEEA. V lost 5 bases to trimming and J lost 8 bases; unmatched junction nucleotides: 13.

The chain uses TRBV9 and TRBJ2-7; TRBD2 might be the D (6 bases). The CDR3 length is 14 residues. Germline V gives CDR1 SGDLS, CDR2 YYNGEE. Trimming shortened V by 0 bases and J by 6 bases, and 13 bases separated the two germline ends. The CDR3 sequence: CASSVAMGGPEQYF. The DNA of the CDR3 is TGTGCCAGCAGCGTAGCGATGGGGGGACCCGAGCAGTACTTC.

The CDR3, as DNA: TGCGCCAGCAGCTTGGGCAGTCGAACTTTCTTT. Protein: CASSLGSRTFF. The chain employs TRBV5-1 and TRBJ1-1; D call uncertain. The germline V gene has CDR1 SGHRS and CDR2 YFSETQ. This CDR3 is built from 11 residues. Trimming took 0 bases from V and 12 from J, leaving 9 bases between them. Full variable domain (missing parts from reference TRBV5-1 and TRBJ1-1): KAGVTQTPRYLIKTRGQQVTLSCSPISGHRSVSWYQQTPGQGLQFLFEYFSETQRNKGNFPGRFSGRQFSNSRSEMNVSTLELGDSALYLCASSLGSRTFFGQGTRLTVV.

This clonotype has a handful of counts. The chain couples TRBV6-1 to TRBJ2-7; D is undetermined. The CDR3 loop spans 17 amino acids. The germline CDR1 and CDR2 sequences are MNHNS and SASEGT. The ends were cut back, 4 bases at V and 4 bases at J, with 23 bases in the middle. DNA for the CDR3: TGTGCCAGCAGTGCAAACACCTGGGCGATAAAAGGTTACGAGCAGTACTTC. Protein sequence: CASSANTWAIKGYEQYF.

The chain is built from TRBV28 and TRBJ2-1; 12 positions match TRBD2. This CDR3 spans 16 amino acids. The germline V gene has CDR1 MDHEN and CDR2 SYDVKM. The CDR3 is CAKGLAGARSYNEQFF. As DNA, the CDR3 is TGTGCGAAGGGACTAGCGGGCGCTAGATCCTACAATGAGCAGTTCTTC.